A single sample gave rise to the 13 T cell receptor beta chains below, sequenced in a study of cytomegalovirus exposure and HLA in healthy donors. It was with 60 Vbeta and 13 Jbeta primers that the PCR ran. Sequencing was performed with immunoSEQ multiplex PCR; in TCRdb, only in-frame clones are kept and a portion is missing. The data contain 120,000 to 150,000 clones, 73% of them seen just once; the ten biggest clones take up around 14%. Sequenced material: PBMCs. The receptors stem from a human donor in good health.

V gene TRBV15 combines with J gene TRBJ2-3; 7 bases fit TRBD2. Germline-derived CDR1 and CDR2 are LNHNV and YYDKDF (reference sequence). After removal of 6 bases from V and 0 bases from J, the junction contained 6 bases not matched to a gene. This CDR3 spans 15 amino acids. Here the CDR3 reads CATRNLAASTDTQYF. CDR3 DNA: TGTGCCACCAGAAACCTAGCGGCCAGCACAGATACGCAGTATTTT.

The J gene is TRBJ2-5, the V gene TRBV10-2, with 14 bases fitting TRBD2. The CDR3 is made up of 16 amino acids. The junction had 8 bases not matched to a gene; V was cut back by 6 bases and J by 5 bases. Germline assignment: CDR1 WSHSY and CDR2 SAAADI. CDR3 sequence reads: CASRGLAGGSKETQYF. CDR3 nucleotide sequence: TGCGCCAGCAGAGGACTAGCGGGAGGTTCGAAGGAGACCCAGTACTTC.

The CDR3 sequence is CASSFLSQAFF. CDR3 nucleotide sequence: TGTGCCAGCAGCTTCCTAAGCCAAGCTTTCTTT. The chain joins TRBV5-6 to TRBJ1-1, with D unresolved. With 2 bases removed from V and 9 bases from J, the gap between germline ends came to 8 bases. Germline values: CDR1 SGHDT, CDR2 YYEEEE. CDR3 length: 11 residues.

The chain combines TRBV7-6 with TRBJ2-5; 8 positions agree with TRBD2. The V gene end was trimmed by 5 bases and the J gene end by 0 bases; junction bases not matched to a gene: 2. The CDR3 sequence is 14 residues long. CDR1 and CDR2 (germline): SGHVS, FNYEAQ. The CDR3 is CASSQLADQETQYF. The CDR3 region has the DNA TGTGCCAGCAGCCAACTAGCGGACCAAGAGACCCAGTACTTC.

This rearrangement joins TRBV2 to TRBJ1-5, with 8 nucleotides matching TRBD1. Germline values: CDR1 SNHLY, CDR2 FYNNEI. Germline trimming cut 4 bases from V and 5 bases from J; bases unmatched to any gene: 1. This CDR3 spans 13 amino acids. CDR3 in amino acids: CASSVDRDQPQHF. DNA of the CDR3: TGTGCCAGCAGTGTGGACAGGGATCAGCCCCAGCATTTT.

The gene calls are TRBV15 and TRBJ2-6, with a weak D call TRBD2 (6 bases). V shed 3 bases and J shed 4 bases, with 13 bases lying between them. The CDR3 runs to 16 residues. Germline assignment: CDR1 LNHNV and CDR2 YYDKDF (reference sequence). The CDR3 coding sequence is TGTGCCACCAGCAGGGGAGGTCCAGCGGGGGCCAACGTCCTGACTTTC. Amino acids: CATSRGGPAGANVLTF.

As DNA, the CDR3 is TGTGCCAGCGTAGGACTAGCGGGGGGCCCCTTCGAGCAGTACTTC. It specifies CASVGLAGGPFEQYF. The rearrangement joins TRBV28 to TRBJ2-7; 14 bases agree with TRBD2. CDR1 and CDR2 from the germline V gene are MDHEN and SYDVKM. This CDR3 is built from 15 residues. Germline trimming cut 8 bases from V and 6 bases from J; bases unmatched to any gene: 9.

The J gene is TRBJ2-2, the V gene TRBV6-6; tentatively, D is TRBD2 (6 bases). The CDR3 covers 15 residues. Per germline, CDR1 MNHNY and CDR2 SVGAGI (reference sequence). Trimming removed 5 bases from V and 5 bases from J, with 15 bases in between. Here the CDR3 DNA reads TGTGCCAGCAGTCCTCGGGGACTTCAAACCGGGGAGCTGTTTTTT. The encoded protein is CASSPRGLQTGELFF.

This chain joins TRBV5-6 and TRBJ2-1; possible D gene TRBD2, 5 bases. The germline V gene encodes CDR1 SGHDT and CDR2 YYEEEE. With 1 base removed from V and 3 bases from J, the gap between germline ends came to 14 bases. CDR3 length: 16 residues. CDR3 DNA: TGTGCCAGCAGCTTGAGACCGGACTCAAACTACAATGAGCAGTTCTTC. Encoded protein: CASSLRPDSNYNEQFF.

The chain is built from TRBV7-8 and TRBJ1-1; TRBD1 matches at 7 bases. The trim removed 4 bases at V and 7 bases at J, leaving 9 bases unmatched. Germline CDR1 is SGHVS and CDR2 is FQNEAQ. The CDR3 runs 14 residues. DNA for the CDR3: TGTGCCAGCAGCTCGACAGGGATAGAAGGTGAAGCTTTCTTT. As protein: CASSSTGIEGEAFF.

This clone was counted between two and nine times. CDR3 sequence (DNA): TGTGCCAGCAGCCCCGACAGTAACTATGGCTACACCTTC. It specifies CASSPDSNYGYTF. V is TRBV5-4 and J is TRBJ1-2, with D tentatively TRBD1 (5 bases). This CDR3 has 13 residues. Trimming pared 4 bases from V and 1 base from J, leaving 8 bases between. Germline CDR1 is SGHNT and CDR2 is YYREEE (reference sequence).

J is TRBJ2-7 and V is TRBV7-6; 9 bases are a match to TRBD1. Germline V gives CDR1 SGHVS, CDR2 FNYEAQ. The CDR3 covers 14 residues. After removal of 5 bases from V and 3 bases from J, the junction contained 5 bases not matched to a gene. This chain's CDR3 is CASSGDRESYEQYF. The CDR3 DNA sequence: TGTGCCAGCAGCGGGGACAGGGAGAGCTACGAGCAGTACTTC.

DNA for the CDR3: TGTGCCAGTAGTATACCATCGAACACCGGGGAGCTGTTTTTT. Translation: CASSIPSNTGELFF. V usage is TRBV19 and J usage is TRBJ2-2; D remains ambiguous. This CDR3 is built from 14 residues. Trimming took off 2 bases at V and 0 bases at J, with 4 bases between the two ends. CDR1 is LNHDA and CDR2 is SQIVND in the germline V gene (reference sequence). The complete variable domain, with remaining parts taken from reference TRBV19 and TRBJ2-2, reads DGGITQSPKYLFRKEGQNVTLSCEQNLNHDAMYWYRQDPGQGLRLIYYSQIVNDFQKGDIAEGYSVSREKKESFPLTVTSAQKNPTAFYLCASSIPSNTGELFFGEGSRLTVL.